This T cell receptor beta chain was captured by sequencing in a study of blood T cell repertoires in COVID-19. Across the whole study: Acute and convalescent COVID-19 samples came from the United States, Italy and Spain.

Per the study methods: Estimated nucleated cell counts came from reference gene primer amplification. Only in-frame clones appear in the TCRdb table, and some are missing; sequencing was by immunoSEQ multiplex PCR. V and J calls and clone size come straight from that table; D and trimming were deduced from the DNA. The table records some 370,000 clones, roughly four fifths of them present only once. Cohorts were based on clinical histories the participants reported. The CDR3 runs to 13 residues. CDR1 is SGHAT and CDR2 is FQDESV in the germline V gene (reference sequence). The trim removed 5 bases at V and 7 bases at J, leaving 6 bases unmatched.

The clonotype was recovered from a woman between 50 and 59 years old who had recovered from COVID-19. Sequenced sample: PBMCs or T cells enriched from blood (not recorded which). This chain links TRBV11-1 with TRBJ1-2; TRBD1 matches at 8 bases. CDR3 in DNA: TGTGCCAGCAGCCCCGGGACAGGCTTTGGCTACACCTTC. The encoded protein is CASSPGTGFGYTF.